The T cell receptor beta chain described here comes from a study of blood T cell repertoires in COVID-19. Overall study: Samples came from the United States, Italy and Spain, spanning acute and convalescent COVID-19.

Recruitment covered under 25 US areas and drew participants whose ages spanned about 18 to 95 years. In the original workflow: Amplifying reference gene primers gave estimates of nucleated cell counts. The protocol was immunoSEQ multiplex PCR, while the TCRdb copy is restricted to in-frame clones and leaves out a portion. V, J and clone size derive from that table, while D and trimming were established from the DNA sequence. The sample lists 15,000 to 20,000 clones; 88% were seen once. V dropped 11 bases and J dropped 5; count of bases not matched to a gene: 11. Germline loops: CDR1 SNHLY, CDR2 FYNNEI. The CDR3 spans 13 residues.

Sequencing input: PBMCs or T cells enriched from blood (not recorded which). The rearrangement links TRBV2 to TRBJ2-5; 7 bases line up with TRBD2. This TCR came from a woman in her thirties who had recovered from COVID-19. Written as DNA, the CDR3 is TGTGCCCCCAGTGGGGGGGAGCACGAGACCCAGTACTTC. It is translated as CAPSGGEHETQYF.